This T cell receptor (beta chain) was observed in a study of blood T cell repertoires in COVID-19. This clone was observed a few times. The table came from immunoSEQ multiplex PCR; TCRdb's copy has only in-frame clones and leaves some out. This table has 95,000 to 150,000 clones, just over 85% appearing once. Germline values: CDR1 SGHTA, CDR2 FQGNSA. V lost 5 bases and J lost 2, with 13 bases in between. This CDR3 comprises 15 residues. V usage is TRBV7-2 and J usage is TRBJ2-1, with D hard to call. The sequenced sample was peripheral blood. The source of this sequence is a woman between 45 and 60 years old with active or convalescent COVID-19. CDR3 residues: CASSPSGRTYNEQFF. The CDR3 DNA reads as TGTGCCAGCAGCCCGAGTGGGCGTACCTACAATGAGCAGTTCTTC.